The T cell receptor beta chain described here comes from a study of cytomegalovirus exposure and HLA in healthy donors (dated by TCRdb to about 2017). For the wider study: An earlier analysis of some 600 of the donors reported 276 Gb of sequence data and 95 million to 120 million unique TCR beta sequences obtained from some 170 million T cells. An early release that covered fewer than 750 HLA-typed donors contained about 290 gigabases of sequencing data and about 93 million unique TCR sequences. Of the roughly 400 genotyped donors, over 65% fell in the genetic ancestry cluster associated with self-reported Caucasian donors. The study aimed to test whether cataloging public T cell receptors could reveal signatures of past pathogen exposure. Using immunosequencing, the study profiled T cell repertoires from approximately 700 subjects and related those repertoires to cytomegalovirus serostatus. Besides the first cohort of about 730 subjects, a separate validation cohort made up of 120 different subjects was used. To predict cytomegalovirus infection status, the study brought together high-throughput TCR immunosequencing, statistical association of individual TCRs with disease status, and machine learning. A later analysis re-analyzed previously published TCR beta repertoires from 600 to 850 donors and added high-resolution HLA genotyping to study TCR occurrence patterns. Rather than using new phenotypic data, the later analysis identified candidate immune exposures from TCR beta sequences and from how often those sequences occurred across donors. To decide whether each TCR beta V gene segment behaved as functional or pseudogenic, an earlier analysis of 587 of the donors relied on high-throughput TCR beta sequencing. Alongside the repertoire data, information on donor age, sex, ethnicity and CMV serostatus was compiled. Genome-wide SNP genotypes for about 65% of the 666 donors were used in a later genetic analysis, which treated that subset as a discovery cohort. Every discovery cohort repertoire had been produced on one sequencing platform. Both class I and class II loci were covered by HLA typing, at four-digit resolution. The number of donors typed differed by locus, with 629-630 for A, B, C, DRB1 and DQB1, roughly 550 for DQA1, approximately 570 for DPA1, and some 470 for DPB1. Because of strong linkage in the cohort, 4 to 6 DR-DQ haplotypes were treated as single units for association and clustering. On average, around 240,000 unique TCR beta nucleotide sequences were sequenced per donor among a few hundred genotyped donors of the cohort, with approximately 18% of those sequences being non-productive.

The library relied on the immunoSEQ multiplex PCR assay. A mixture of 60 forward primers for TCR Vbeta segments and 13 reverse primers for TCR Jbeta segments was used in the multiplex PCR. The CDR3 region of rearranged TCR beta genes was amplified from genomic DNA with a multiplex PCR assay. On the Illumina HiSeq System, the amplified TCR beta libraries were sequenced as 87-base-pair reads. In the authors' own workflow: Across the 500 to 750 repertoires, a later analysis counted about 81 million unique TCR beta chains, about 10 million of which were shared by at least two donors. Raw reads were error-corrected and collapsed into unique sequences with a nearest-neighbor algorithm that merged closely related sequences to remove PCR and sequencing errors. Alignment of CDR3 sequences to IMGT reference sequences was used to assign V, D and J gene segments. For a sequence to be retained, a match of at least six nucleotides was required to both a V gene segment and a J gene segment. Rearrangements were called productive when the CDR3 lacked stop codons and stayed in frame with V and J; all others were non-productive. Following IMGT convention, CDR3 was defined as the stretch from the second conserved V-encoded cysteine up to the conserved J-encoded phenylalanine. In an earlier analysis of more than 550 of the donors, sequences lacking an unambiguous match to a single V gene segment were excluded. In an earlier analysis of several hundred of the donors, V segments were called functional above 56.7% productive rearrangements and were called segregating when the between-donor standard deviation exceeded 5%. A statistical classification framework was built to diagnose cytomegalovirus status from the catalog of TCR beta chain sequences. A later analysis assigned V and J genes by comparing TCR nucleotide sequences with IMGT/GENE-DB human TR gene sequences. In a later analysis, CDR3 sequences and most-parsimonious VDJ recombination scenarios were assigned using the TCRdist pipeline. In a later analysis, each TCR beta chain was defined by its CDR3 amino acid sequence together with its V-gene family, and reads without a unique V-gene family were excluded. A later analysis removed nearly 600 highly shared, low-generation-probability nucleotide sequences to deal with suspected cross-contamination and a sequencing artifact. A later analysis calculated a clonal expansion index for each public chain from normalized within-repertoire ranks of inferred template counts. In a later analysis, generation probabilities were computed with a VDJ recombination model fitted to out-of-frame rearrangements, and the resulting probabilities were checked against IGoR. In a later analysis, TCR-TCR, TCR-HLA and TCR-CMV co-occurrence was scored with hypergeometric tests, and a repertoire-size bias correction was applied to TCR pairs. In a later analysis, false discovery rates were estimated by permuting HLA or CMV assignments 20 times. A later analysis grouped co-occurring TCRs with DBSCAN, adding TCRdist sequence similarity when clustering within HLA-allele-positive subsets. For co-occurrence clustering, repertoires with fewer than 30,000 or more than 120,000 public chains were excluded, along with a handful of repertoires with anomalous nucleotide sharing. In its TCRdb copy, this immuneACCESS table keeps in-frame sequences only and misses some clones. Where compared with another copy, unresolved V genes explain less than half of these, and the others have no known cause. The DNA was the basis for D and trimming; V, J and clone size are from that table. Here the sample has about 160,000 clones; approximately 80% occur a single time. The ten largest clones capture around 1.3% of the sample.

A note on this clone: Its antigen specificity is not known. The sample holds no much larger clone one base away, and base qualities are not on file.

The cohort comprised more than 550 healthy bone marrow donors. All cohort members were sampled while nominally healthy, although unrecorded immune exposures were likely present. The donor tested CMV seronegative and was one of the 352 seronegative cohort members. Each donor provided a peripheral blood sample, and peripheral blood mononuclear cells were used for TCR beta sequencing. Genomic DNA extraction from the blood cell samples was performed with the Qiagen DNeasy Blood Extraction Kit. The research as a whole found: Because HLA typing was unavailable for some donors at each locus, only the typed subset was used in association tests. Three of the identified cytomegalovirus-associated TCR beta chains were confirmed in vitro to be specific for cytomegalovirus antigens. A further reported finding was that TCR beta sequences accurately predicted the HLA-A and HLA-B alleles for most subjects in the first cohort. Linkage disequilibrium might explain the correlated functional status among segregating V segments, but an unknown experimental factor could not be excluded. The study gave a list of under 200 TCR beta chains associated with cytomegalovirus. In a later analysis, the rate of TCR association differed among HLA loci, with DRB1 alleles having the most associated TCRs and HLA-C alleles having the fewest. In a later analysis, most CMV-associated TCR beta chains were found to appear HLA-restricted, with HLA associations seemingly driven largely by CMV exposure. The cohort was sequenced for TCR beta chains only, and without alpha or paired-chain data the features that could be detected were limited. Broadly in line with IMGT annotations, most TCR beta V segments showed up in productive rearrangements about 90% or about 30% of the time in an earlier analysis of several hundred of the donors. V-gene and J-gene trimming of TCR beta chains was associated with a missense DCLRE1C variant in a later genetic analysis, and the association was replicated in an independent cohort. Presence/absence analyses assumed roughly uniform sequencing depth across donors, an assumption that may not hold. Compared with equally common non-associated chains, HLA-associated TCR beta chains in a later analysis were more clonally expanded and had lower generation probabilities. In a later analysis, around 15,000 TCR beta sequences were associated with specific HLA alleles at a false discovery rate of 0.05. CMV serostatus was the only immune exposure information available for the cohort. According to a later analysis, parvovirus B19, influenza, CMV and Epstein-Barr virus appeared linked to several top co-occurrence clusters. The classifier was reported to diagnose cytomegalovirus status with high specificity and sensitivity in both the original cohort and the validation cohort. The earlier analysis of a few hundred of the donors excluded some 15 rarely observed V segments, including chromosome 9 orphons, because counts were too low. It was suggested by the authors that the approach could potentially be generalized to other disease states and immunological phenotypes. While some public TCRs were present in many individuals, most TCR sequences turned up only very rarely across donors. When HLA alleles, especially DR and DQ, strongly co-occurred, TCR associations were difficult to assign to individual alleles. A cluster of highly shared sequence variants was judged likely to represent a technical artifact of the sequencing pipeline. A later genetic analysis reported fewer N-insertions in productive TCRs among donors in an Asian-associated ancestry cluster than the approximately 670-donor mean.

The TCR comes from a woman aged 45 to 65 in good health and CMV-seronegative. Material: PBMCs.

The sequence in DNA is TGTGCCAGCAGTTTTTTAGGGGACAGAGTCTACGAGCAGTACTTC. Its coded protein is CASSFLGDRVYEQYF. Recombination linked TRBV28 to TRBJ2-7; 7 central nucleotides agree with TRBD1. The germline V gene supplies CDR1 MDHEN and CDR2 SYDVKM. After removal of 3 bases from V and 3 bases from J, the junction retains 8 bases not matched to a gene. The CDR3 measures 15 amino acids from cysteine to phenylalanine. The sequence is cut down to CDR3 DNA, 45 bases in frame from base 1.